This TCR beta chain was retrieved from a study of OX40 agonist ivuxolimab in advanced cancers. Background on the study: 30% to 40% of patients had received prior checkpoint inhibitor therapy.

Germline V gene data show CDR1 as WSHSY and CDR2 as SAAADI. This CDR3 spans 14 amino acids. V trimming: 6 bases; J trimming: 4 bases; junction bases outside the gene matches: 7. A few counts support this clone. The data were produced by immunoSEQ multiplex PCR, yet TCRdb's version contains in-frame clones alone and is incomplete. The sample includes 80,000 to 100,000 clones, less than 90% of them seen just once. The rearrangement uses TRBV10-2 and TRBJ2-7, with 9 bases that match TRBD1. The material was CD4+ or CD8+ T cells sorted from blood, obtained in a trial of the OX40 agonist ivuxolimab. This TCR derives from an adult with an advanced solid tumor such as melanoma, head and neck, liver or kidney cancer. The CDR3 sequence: CASRRGTGRYEQYF. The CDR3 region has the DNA TGCGCCAGCAGACGCGGGACAGGGCGGTACGAGCAGTACTTC.